The clone carrying this T cell receptor beta chain has a single count. Its specificity is not known. This record belongs to a study of early T cells in non-severe SARS-CoV-2 infection. The study's findings and limits: Private and CD4 specificities were missed by VDJdb matching, which favored anti-spike CD8 responses.

The CDR3 sequence is 15 residues long. Germline-derived CDR1 and CDR2 are LNHDA and SQIVND (reference sequence). After removal of 3 bases from V and 3 bases from J, the junction contained 4 bases not matched to a gene. TCRdb independently ran MiXCR on the 5' RACE reads; one entry per CDR3 protein. The sample includes around 40,000 distinct CDR3 sequences, approximately 10% of them seen just once. This receptor was taken from an adult who was a healthcare worker with PCR-confirmed SARS-CoV-2 infection or an uninfected control (not recorded which). Sequencing was performed on whole blood. The chain is built from TRBV19 and TRBJ2-3; TRBD2 matches 9 bases. Here the CDR3 reads CASSIGLAYTDTQYF. The CDR3, as DNA: TGTGCCAGTAGTATCGGACTAGCGTATACAGATACGCAGTATTTT.